This T cell receptor (beta chain) came from a study of cytomegalovirus exposure and HLA in healthy donors. The ends were cut back, 1 base at V and 0 bases at J, with 4 bases in the middle. The CDR3 length is 14 residues. CDR1 is SGHTA, CDR2 FQGNSA, per germline. The PCR was carried out with 60 Vbeta primers and 13 Jbeta primers. The method was immunoSEQ multiplex PCR; TCRdb's version includes in-frame clones alone and lacks a portion of them. The sample has 110,000 or so clones; 60% to 75% are singletons. The TCR sequence derives from a woman aged 35 to 49 in good health and CMV-seropositive. Sample: PBMCs. V and J are TRBV7-2 and TRBJ1-5, with D hard to call. CDR3 protein: CASSLVYSNQPQHF. The CDR3 DNA follows: TGTGCCAGCAGCTTAGTCTATAGCAATCAGCCCCAGCATTTT.